What follows are 3 T cell receptor beta chains derived from one specimen sequenced in a study of blood T cell repertoires in COVID-19. Profiling relied on immunoSEQ multiplex PCR, and the TCRdb table lists in-frame clones only, not all of them. The table shows roughly 480,000 clones, with about 88% occurring only once. What was sequenced was peripheral blood. The receptors were gathered from a man between 18 and 35 years old with COVID-19, enrolled during active disease.

V gene TRBV6-1 combines with J gene TRBJ1-1; D gene unclear. V lost 2 bases, J lost 0 bases, and 10 bases lay in between. CDR3 length: 15 residues. The V gene's germline CDR1 is MNHNS and CDR2 SASEGT. CDR3: CASSELSRLNTEAFF. CDR3 nucleotides: TGTGCCAGCAGTGAATTGTCCAGGCTGAACACTGAAGCTTTCTTT.

The J gene is TRBJ2-1, the V gene TRBV5-4; TRBD1 might be the D (6 bases). V was clipped by 1 base and J by 8 bases, with 10 bases between them. CDR3 size: 13 residues. Germline V gene data show CDR1 as SGHNT and CDR2 as YYREEE (reference sequence). The CDR3, as DNA: TGTGCCAGCAGCTTGAACCCAGGGGATGAGCAGTTCTTC. This gives the protein CASSLNPGDEQFF.

V and J are TRBV5-1 and TRBJ2-5, with D possibly TRBD1 on 5 matching bases. Trimming pared 4 bases from V and 5 bases from J, leaving 12 bases between. The CDR3 contains 13 residues. The germline V gene has CDR1 SGHRS and CDR2 YFSETQ. CDR3 sequence (DNA): TGCGCCAGCAGCCCAGGGATCCGGGAGACCCAGTACTTC. Its protein is CASSPGIRETQYF.